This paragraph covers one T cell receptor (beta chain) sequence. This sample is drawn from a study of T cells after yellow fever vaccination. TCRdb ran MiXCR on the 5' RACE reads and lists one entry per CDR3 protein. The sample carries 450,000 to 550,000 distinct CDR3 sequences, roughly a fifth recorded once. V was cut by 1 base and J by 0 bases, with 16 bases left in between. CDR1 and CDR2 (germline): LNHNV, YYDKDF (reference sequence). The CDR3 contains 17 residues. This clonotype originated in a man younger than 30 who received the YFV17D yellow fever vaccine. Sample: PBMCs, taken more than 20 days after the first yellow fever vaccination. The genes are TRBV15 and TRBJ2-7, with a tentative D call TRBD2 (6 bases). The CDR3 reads CATSRGSLRGASYEQYF. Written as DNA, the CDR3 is TGTGCCACCAGCAGAGGATCGCTGCGCGGGGCCTCCTACGAGCAGTACTTC.